The 27 T cell receptor beta chains in this list originate from one sample, sequenced in a study of blood T cell repertoires in COVID-19. Profiled with immunoSEQ multiplex PCR; TCRdb holds only in-frame clones, not every one. The sample records about 150,000 clones, around nine tenths being singletons. Sequencing input: peripheral blood. These receptors were taken from a human donor in a cohort sampled during active COVID-19.

This clone came up many times. The chain employs TRBV9 and TRBJ2-2; perhaps TRBD2 as D (7 bases). The germline V gene has CDR1 SGDLS and CDR2 YYNGEE. There are 15 residues in the CDR3. The ends were cut back, 1 base at V and 7 bases at J, with 14 bases in the middle. CDR3: CASSVQPGEGGELFF. The CDR3 DNA sequence: TGTGCCAGCAGCGTACAGCCAGGGGAGGGCGGGGAGCTGTTTTTT.

The chain has TRBV5-6 and TRBJ1-3, with D hard to call. V lost 0 bases, J lost 0 bases, and 10 bases lay in between. The CDR3 has 16 residues. Germline values: CDR1 SGHDT, CDR2 YYEEEE. Here the CDR3 reads CASSLASWSSGNTIYF. As DNA, the CDR3 is TGTGCCAGCAGCTTGGCCTCTTGGAGCTCTGGAAACACCATATATTTT.

This clone was picked up a small number of times. The chain combines TRBV2 with TRBJ1-5; a weak D match, TRBD1 (5 bases). Germline V gene lookup returns CDR1 SNHLY and CDR2 FYNNEI. The CDR3 runs 15 residues. V lost 4 bases, J lost 3 bases, and 13 bases lay in between. The CDR3 nucleotides read TGTGCCAGCAGTGTCCACAGGCAACCCAATCAGCCCCAGCATTTT. Translating gives CASSVHRQPNQPQHF. Complete variable domain (other parts from reference TRBV2 and TRBJ1-5): EPEVTQTPSHQVTQMGQEVILRCVPISNHLYFYWYRQILGQKVEFLVSFYNNEISEKSEIFDDQFSVERPDGSNFTLKIRSTKLEDSAMYFCASSVHRQPNQPQHFGDGTRLSIL.

The CDR3 DNA sequence: TGTGCCAGCAGCGCCGCAGGGGACTCCTACGAGCAGTACTTC. It yields the protein CASSAAGDSYEQYF. The chain recombines TRBV7-2 with TRBJ2-7, with a weak D call TRBD1 (6 bases). CDR1 is SGHTA and CDR2 is FQGNSA in the germline V gene. Trimming took off 5 bases at V and 0 bases at J, with 11 bases between the two ends. The CDR3 spans 14 residues.

CDR3 nucleotides: TGTGCCAGCAGCTCGTTGGACAGTCCCTACGAGCAGTACTTC. Translated, it gives CASSSLDSPYEQYF. The chain carries TRBV7-2 and TRBJ2-7; tentatively, D is TRBD1 (6 bases). The germline V gene encodes CDR1 SGHTA and CDR2 FQGNSA. The CDR3 runs to 14 residues. V shed 4 bases and J shed 2 bases, with 12 bases lying between them. Based on the CDR3 plus reference TRBV7-2 and TRBJ2-7, the full variable domain is GAGVSQSPSNKVTEKGKDVELRCDPISGHTALYWYRQSLGQGLEFLIYFQGNSAPDKSGLPSDRFSAERTGGSVSTLTIQRTQQEDSAVYLCASSSLDSPYEQYFGPGTRLTVT.

The V and J genes are TRBV7-3 and TRBJ2-1, with 8 positions matching TRBD2. CDR1 and CDR2 (germline): SGHTA, FQGTGA. The J segment lost 3 bases and the V segment lost 1 base, leaving 11 bases of the junction unmatched. The CDR3 loop spans 18 amino acids. CDR3 amino acids: CASSLMPVGRGLYNEQFF. CDR3 nucleotide sequence: TGTGCCAGCAGCTTAATGCCGGTCGGGAGGGGTCTCTACAATGAGCAGTTCTTC.

This clone was picked up one time. This chain joins TRBV6-2 or TRBV6-3 and TRBJ2-3; 11 nucleotides align to TRBD2. Germline-derived CDR1 and CDR2 are MNHEY and SVGEGT. Losses at the gene ends were 2 bases for V and 0 bases for J; bases not matched to a gene: 4. The CDR3 totals 17 residues. The CDR3 DNA follows: TGTGCCAGCAGTTACGCCCTAGCGGGAGGTAGCACAGATACGCAGTATTTT. Translation gives CASSYALAGGSTDTQYF.

The chain recombines TRBV9 with TRBJ2-3; 11 bases fit TRBD2. V was pared by 4 bases and J by 2 bases, with 6 bases of the junction left unmatched. The CDR3 runs 16 residues. Germline CDR1 is SGDLS and CDR2 is YYNGEE. The CDR3 sequence is CASSPRLAGYTDTQYF. DNA of the CDR3: TGTGCCAGCAGCCCTCGACTAGCGGGGTACACAGATACGCAGTATTTT.

The CDR3 reads CASSLTGQGNSPLHF. CDR3 nucleotide sequence: TGTGCCAGCAGCTTAACTGGACAGGGCAATTCACCCCTCCACTTT. The rearrangement uses TRBV7-3 and TRBJ1-6; 8 bases align to TRBD1. The CDR3 is 15 residues long. The germline V gene encodes CDR1 SGHTA and CDR2 FQGTGA. The junction had 2 bases not matched to a gene; V was cut back by 0 bases and J by 7 bases. Looking up the rest from reference TRBV7-3 and TRBJ1-6 gives the full variable domain: GAGVSQTPSNKVTEKGKYVELRCDPISGHTALYWYRQSLGQGPEFLIYFQGTGAADDSGLPNDRFFAVRPEGSVSTLKIQRTERGDSAVYLCASSLTGQGNSPLHFGNGTRLTVT.

The CDR3 reads CASSPHSSGANVLTF. The CDR3 nucleotides read TGTGCCAGCAGCCCCCATAGCTCTGGGGCCAACGTCCTGACTTTC. V and J are TRBV3-1 (or the pseudogene TRBV3-2) and TRBJ2-6, with D unclear. The CDR3 spans 15 residues. V was shortened by 4 bases and J by 0 bases, with 7 bases between the two germline ends. Germline loops: CDR1 LGHDT, CDR2 YNNKEL (reference sequence).

The genes are TRBV18 and TRBJ2-6; D unclear. Germline-derived CDR1 and CDR2 are KGHSH and LQKENI. The CDR3 totals 15 residues. The ends were cut back, 3 bases at V and 4 bases at J, with 10 bases in the middle. CDR3 in amino acids: CASSPQASGANVLTF. DNA of the CDR3: TGTGCCAGCTCACCCCAGGCATCGGGGGCCAACGTCCTGACTTTC.

V gene TRBV6-6 combines with J gene TRBJ1-5; 12 positions agree with TRBD1. V shed 0 bases, J shed 6 bases, and the junction held 0 bases outside the gene matches. The CDR3 has 15 residues. CDR1 MNHNY and CDR2 SVGAGI come from the germline V gene (reference sequence). The CDR3 coding sequence is TGTGCCAGCAGTTACTCGGGACAGGGGGCTCAGCCCCAGCATTTT. As protein: CASSYSGQGAQPQHF.

The chain links TRBV4-1 to TRBJ2-7, with unresolved D. The CDR3 extends over 15 amino acids. Germline V gene data show CDR1 as MGHRA and CDR2 as YSYEKL. With 1 base removed from V and 0 bases from J, the gap between germline ends came to 10 bases. CDR3 amino acids: CASSQVPQNSYEQYF. DNA of the CDR3: TGCGCCAGCAGCCAAGTTCCACAGAACTCCTACGAGCAGTACTTC.

The V and J genes are TRBV4-3 and TRBJ1-2; D not certain. The V end lost 4 bases, the J end lost 1 base, and 13 bases lay between the germline ends. CDR1 and CDR2 (germline): LGHNA, YSLEER. This CDR3 region has 15 residues. The CDR3 DNA sequence: TGCGCCAGCAGCCGAAACTGGGCCGATAACTATGGCTACACCTTC. This sequence encodes CASSRNWADNYGYTF.

The chain joins TRBV7-9 to TRBJ2-7; maybe TRBD2 (5 bases). This CDR3 comprises 14 residues. Looked up from germline, CDR1 is SEHNR and CDR2 is FQNEAQ (reference sequence). Between the trimmed V and J ends, which lost 0 bases and 4 bases, there was a span of 10 bases. CDR3 residues: CASSLAGDVYEQYF. The CDR3 coding sequence is TGTGCCAGCAGCTTAGCGGGAGACGTTTACGAGCAGTACTTC.

This sequence joins TRBV6-2 or TRBV6-3 and TRBJ2-3; 12 bases align to TRBD2. The CDR3 is 18 amino acids. Losses at the gene ends were 6 bases for V and 4 bases for J; bases not matched to a gene: 14. Germline lookup yields CDR1 MNHEY and CDR2 SVGEGT. Written as DNA, the CDR3 is TGTGCCAGCAGCCTTCTAGCGGGAGGGCGCCGTGGCCCAGATACGCAGTATTTT. Protein sequence: CASSLLAGGRRGPDTQYF.

The gene calls are TRBV9 and TRBJ1-2; maybe TRBD1 (5 bases). V dropped 3 bases and J dropped 1 base, with 13 bases sitting between them. This CDR3 spans 15 amino acids. Germline V gene sequence: CDR1 SGDLS, CDR2 YYNGEE. DNA for the CDR3: TGTGCCAGCAGCGCCTCCAGCAGGGTTAACTATGGCTACACCTTC. This encodes CASSASSRVNYGYTF.

A single count supports this clone. The rearrangement links TRBV19 to TRBJ1-5, with 9 bases identical to TRBD1. This CDR3 region has 16 residues. V lost 4 bases to trimming and J lost 4 bases; unmatched junction nucleotides: 8. Looked up from germline, CDR1 is LNHDA and CDR2 is SQIVND (reference sequence). The CDR3 loop reads CASSTSTGGWNQPQHF. For the CDR3, the DNA is TGTGCCAGTAGTACCTCCACAGGGGGCTGGAATCAGCCCCAGCATTTT.

The rearrangement joins TRBV5-4 to TRBJ2-7; weak D call: TRBD2 (5 bases). CDR3 size: 14 residues. Trimming took 1 base from V and 5 from J, leaving 13 bases between them. The germline V gene has CDR1 SGHNT and CDR2 YYREEE (reference sequence). The CDR3 nucleotides read TGTGCCAGCAGCTTGCGGGATGGGAACGACGAGCAGTACTTC. This translates into CASSLRDGNDEQYF. Combining the CDR3 with reference TRBV5-4 and TRBJ2-7 gives the whole variable domain ETGVTQSPTHLIKTRGQQVTLRCSSQSGHNTVSWYQQALGQGPQFIFQYYREEENGRGNFPPRFSGLQFPNYSSELNVNALELDDSALYLCASSLRDGNDEQYFGPGTRLTVT.

The chain is built from TRBV28 and TRBJ1-4; D gene ambiguous. CDR1 and CDR2 from the germline V gene are MDHEN and SYDVKM. The V gene lost 11 bases and the J gene lost 1 base, with 11 bases spanning the gap. The CDR3 extends over 13 amino acids. CDR3: CAYGGKTNEKLFF. The DNA for the CDR3 is TGTGCCTACGGAGGGAAAACTAATGAAAAACTGTTTTTT.

The chain combines TRBV9 with TRBJ2-1, with a tentative D call TRBD2 (5 bases). Trimming cost V 3 bases and J 0 bases, with 10 bases left between them. CDR3 length: 15 amino acids. CDR1 is SGDLS, CDR2 YYNGEE, per germline. CDR3 bases: TGTGCCAGCAGCGACACTACTAGCTCCTACAATGAGCAGTTCTTC. Residues: CASSDTTSSYNEQFF.

In its sample, this clone was seen once. The junction departs from germline at one end; a sequencing error may be responsible. The rearrangement joins TRBV7-7 to TRBJ1-3, with D perhaps matching TRBD1 (5 bases). Germline values: CDR1 SSHAT, CDR2 FNYEAQ (reference sequence). The CDR3 extends over 17 amino acids. This CDR3 reads CASSLTDSGLPGNTIYF. CDR3 sequence (DNA): TGTGCTAGCAGCTTAACCGACTCAGGGTTGCCTGGAAACACCATATATTTT. Using reference TRBV7-7 and TRBJ1-3 for the parts outside the CDR3, the full variable domain is GAGVSQSPRYKVTKRGQDVTLRCDPISSHATLYWYQQALGQGPEFLTYFNYEAQPDKSGLPSDRFSAERPEGSISTLTIQRTEQRDSAMYRCASSLTDSGLPGNTIYFGEGSWLTVV.

V is TRBV5-1 and J is TRBJ2-1; TRBD2 agrees at 11 bases. The CDR3 extends over 19 amino acids. Germline V gene data show CDR1 as SGHRS and CDR2 as YFSETQ. The V and J ends lost 4 bases and 0 bases, in that order; junction bases with no gene match: 12. The CDR3 reads CASSTILAGGIDSYNEQFF. CDR3 in DNA: TGCGCCAGCAGCACCATCCTAGCGGGGGGCATCGACTCCTACAATGAGCAGTTCTTC.

This clone was seen a handful of times. The rearrangement uses TRBV7-2 and TRBJ2-1; 9 bases line up with TRBD2. The CDR3 totals 15 residues. Germline CDR1 is SGHTA and CDR2 is FQGNSA. Trimming took 5 bases from V and 9 from J; bases not matched to a gene: 11. CDR3 nucleotides: TGTGCCAGCAGCCCCTGGACTAGCGACGGTATTGAGCAGTTCTTC. Its protein product is CASSPWTSDGIEQFF.

The V call is TRBV28, the J call TRBJ2-1, with 9 bases identical to TRBD2. CDR3 length equals 20 residues. CDR1 and CDR2 from the germline V gene are MDHEN and SYDVKM. The V gene end was trimmed by 7 bases and the J gene end by 0 bases; junction bases not matched to a gene: 19. CDR3 nucleotide sequence: TGTGCCAGCATCTCCACCCGTAGGACTAGCGACAAACCCTCCTACAATGAGCAGTTCTTC. Its protein product is CASISTRRTSDKPSYNEQFF.

The chain couples TRBV19 to TRBJ1-4, with TRBD1 identical over 7 bases. V was pared by 3 bases and J by 7 bases, with 11 bases of the junction left unmatched. The germline gives CDR1 LNHDA, CDR2 SQIVND (reference sequence). The CDR3 consists of 16 residues. DNA of the CDR3: TGTGCCAGTAGTATTTTTGGTAGGGGGCAAGGTGAAAAACTGTTTTTT. It yields the protein CASSIFGRGQGEKLFF.

This clone came up once. The chain employs TRBV6-2 or TRBV6-3 and TRBJ1-2; D is perhaps TRBD1 (5 bases). Trimming took off 0 bases at V and 4 bases at J, with 6 bases between the two ends. Germline V gene lookup returns CDR1 MNHEY and CDR2 SVGEGT. This CDR3 has 13 residues. The CDR3 loop reads CASSYSQAYGYTF. Written as DNA, the CDR3 is TGTGCCAGCAGTTACTCACAGGCCTATGGCTACACCTTC.